These 24 T cell receptor beta chains came from one sample sequenced in a study of blood T cell repertoires in COVID-19. Assay used: immunoSEQ multiplex PCR; TCRdb lists only in-frame clones, some missing. The data hold approximately 250,000 clones, with roughly 86% observed a single time. The material sequenced was peripheral blood. Receptors were obtained from a man between 35 and 55 years old with active or convalescent COVID-19.

The chain couples TRBV29-1 to TRBJ2-6, with TRBD2 as a possible D gene (6 bases). Between the trimmed V and J ends, which lost 7 bases and 0 bases, there was a span of 13 bases. Per germline, CDR1 SQVTM and CDR2 ANQGSEA. The CDR3 is made up of 15 amino acids. The CDR3 coding sequence is TGCAGCGCTGTGGAGGGCGCCTCTGGGGCCAACGTCCTGACTTTC. Its translation: CSAVEGASGANVLTF.

V usage is TRBV11-3 and J usage is TRBJ2-1; tentatively, D is TRBD2 (6 bases). The CDR3 runs to 14 residues. Trimming left V 0 bases short and J 6 bases short, with 9 bases between. Germline values: CDR1 SGHNT, CDR2 YENEEA. The CDR3 DNA reads as TGTGCCAGCAGCTTAGAGGGTAGCGGCAATGAGCAGTTCTTC. This gives the protein CASSLEGSGNEQFF.

The J gene is TRBJ1-6, the V gene TRBV5-1; D is ambiguous. CDR3 length: 16 residues. Germline loops: CDR1 SGHRS, CDR2 YFSETQ. Trimming took off 1 base at V and 9 bases at J, with 17 bases between the two ends. CDR3 in amino acids: CASSLSGGEGTSPLHF. CDR3 bases: TGCGCCAGCAGCTTGTCGGGTGGGGAGGGAACTTCACCCCTCCACTTT.

The chain carries TRBV6-5 and TRBJ1-4; D ambiguous. V lost 8 bases to trimming and J lost 10 bases, with 11 bases between them. This CDR3 is built from 11 residues. Germline-derived CDR1 and CDR2 are MNHEY and SVGAGI. CDR3 amino acids: CASAGWGKLFF. The CDR3 nucleotides read TGTGCCAGCGCGGGATGGGGAAAACTGTTTTTT.

The V gene is TRBV10-3, the J gene TRBJ2-1; D is perhaps TRBD2 (7 bases). The germline V and J ends were trimmed by 0 bases and 7 bases, with 10 bases remaining between them. From germline, CDR1 is ENHRY and CDR2 SYGVKD. CDR3 size: 14 residues. CDR3 nucleotide sequence: TGTGCCATCAGTGAGTCCGGGGGGCGGAATGAGCAGTTCTTC. Protein sequence: CAISESGGRNEQFF.

The chain combines TRBV11-3 with TRBJ2-7, with a possible D match to TRBD2 (5 bases). The germline gives CDR1 SGHNT, CDR2 YENEEA. This CDR3 region has 15 residues. Trimming left V 1 base short and J 7 bases short, with 17 bases between. The chain's CDR3 is CASSLVMAGVGEQYF. DNA for the CDR3: TGTGCCAGCAGCTTAGTAATGGCCGGGGTGGGGGAGCAGTACTTC.

V gene TRBV7-8 combines with J gene TRBJ1-6, with D maybe TRBD1 (6 bases). The V end lost 5 bases, the J end lost 8 bases, and 13 bases lay between the germline ends. This CDR3 region has 14 residues. Germline CDR1 and CDR2: SGHVS and FQNEAQ. The CDR3 loop is CASSPTQGHSPLHF. The CDR3, as DNA: TGTGCCAGCAGCCCCACGCAGGGGCATTCACCCCTCCACTTT.

This chain joins TRBV4-1 and TRBJ1-6; D is perhaps TRBD1 (6 bases). The length of the CDR3 is 17 residues. CDR1 MGHRA and CDR2 YSYEKL come from the germline V gene. The V end was cut by 0 bases, the J end by 4 bases, with 13 bases between. For the CDR3, the DNA is TGCGCCAGCAGCCAAGATCATCTAGGACAGTATAATTCACCCCTCCACTTT. It translates to CASSQDHLGQYNSPLHF.

This clone was counted between two and nine times. This CDR3 is CASWERENTEAFF. DNA of the CDR3: TGTGCCAGCTGGGAGAGGGAGAACACTGAAGCTTTCTTT. The V call is TRBV21-1, the J call TRBJ1-1. TRBV21-1 is annotated as a pseudogene. This CDR3 has 13 residues.

This chain connects TRBV5-4 to TRBJ1-2; 10 bases align to TRBD1. This CDR3 comprises 17 residues. Trimming cost V 4 bases and J 8 bases; bases outside gene matches: 17. The germline V gene has CDR1 SGHNT and CDR2 YYREEE (reference sequence). DNA of the CDR3: TGTGCCAGCAGCACAGCCCTCCGGGACAGGGGAACAGGCGGCTACACCTTC. It specifies CASSTALRDRGTGGYTF.

This chain connects TRBV6-1 to TRBJ2-1; 7 nucleotides agree with TRBD2. Germline CDR1 is MNHNS and CDR2 is SASEGT. The CDR3 is 16 amino acids. The V and J ends lost 2 bases and 6 bases, in that order; junction bases with no gene match: 10. The DNA for the CDR3 is TGTGCCAGCAGTGAAACTTGGGACTACATCCCCAATGAGCAGTTCTTC. Protein: CASSETWDYIPNEQFF.

V gene TRBV19 combines with J gene TRBJ2-7, with D maybe TRBD1 (6 bases). Germline V CDR1 and CDR2: LNHDA, SQIVND (reference sequence). The ends were cut back, 1 base at V and 6 bases at J, with 13 bases in the middle. This CDR3 region has 14 residues. In DNA, the CDR3 is TGTGCCAGTAGTATAGGTAACAGGGCTGCCGAGCAGTACTTC. Translation: CASSIGNRAAEQYF.

The chain links TRBV12-5 to TRBJ2-5; TRBD2 agrees at 14 bases. This CDR3 has 16 residues. J gave up 1 base and V 6 bases, and 4 bases lay outside the gene matches. The germline CDR1 and CDR2 sequences are LGHNT and FRNRAP. In DNA form, the CDR3 reads TGTGCTAGTGGATTTGGACTAGCGGGGGGCCAAGAGACCCAGTACTTC. Translating gives CASGFGLAGGQETQYF.

V is TRBV29-1 and J is TRBJ2-1; the match to TRBD2 covers 7 bases. The CDR3 extends over 12 amino acids. Germline lookup yields CDR1 SQVTM and CDR2 ANQGSEA. Unmatched junction bases numbered 8, after V lost 7 bases and J lost 8 bases. This CDR3 is CSGGEGFHEQFF. The CDR3 DNA is TGCAGCGGGGGGGAGGGTTTCCATGAGCAGTTCTTC.

The chain employs TRBV12-3 or TRBV12-4 and TRBJ2-7, with TRBD1 matching over 7 bases. V lost 6 bases and J lost 5; bases outside the gene matches: 7. This CDR3 is 13 amino acids long. The CDR3 nucleotides read TGTGCCAGCAGCCTACAGGGGTTGGACGAGCAGTACTTC. Amino acids: CASSLQGLDEQYF.

The chain links TRBV10-1 to TRBJ1-6; tentative D call: TRBD1 (5 bases). The CDR3 has 19 amino acids. With 8 bases removed from V and 0 bases from J, the gap between germline ends came to 23 bases. In germline, CDR1 is WNHNN, CDR2 SYGVQD (reference sequence). The DNA of the CDR3 is TGCGCCAGCCCCGGGTCGAACTCTGGGGGGAGCTCCTATAATTCACCCCTCCACTTT. Translation gives CASPGSNSGGSSYNSPLHF.

The CDR3 reads CASSLVLAGGRGNTIYF. CDR3 in DNA: TGTGCCAGCAGCTTAGTGTTGGCGGGCGGGCGAGGAAACACCATATATTTT. The chain employs TRBV7-2 and TRBJ1-3; D call uncertain. Per the germline V gene, CDR1 is SGHTA and CDR2 is FQGNSA. V was cut by 1 base and J by 4 bases, with 17 bases left in between. CDR3 size: 17 residues.

The genes are TRBV15 and TRBJ2-7; D might be TRBD1 (6 bases). There are 15 residues in the CDR3. With 4 bases removed from V and 1 base from J, the gap between germline ends came to 14 bases. The V gene's germline CDR1 is LNHNV and CDR2 YYDKDF (reference sequence). The CDR3: CATSTSSRGSYEQYF. The CDR3 coding sequence is TGTGCCACCAGCACCTCCTCGAGGGGGTCCTACGAGCAGTACTTC.

CDR3: CASSSGALIGTGKTEAFF. The DNA of the CDR3 is TGTGCCAGCAGCTCCGGGGCGTTAATTGGGACAGGTAAAACTGAAGCTTTCTTT. This chain joins TRBV13 and TRBJ1-1; 8 bases fit TRBD1. The J segment lost 5 bases and the V segment lost 4 bases, leaving 18 bases of the junction unmatched. The germline V gene has CDR1 PRHDT and CDR2 FYEKMQ (reference sequence). This CDR3 has 18 amino acids. The full variable domain, in which reference TRBV13 and TRBJ1-1 provide the parts outside the CDR3, is AAGVIQSPRHLIKEKRETATLKCYPIPRHDTVYWYQQGPGQDPQFLISFYEKMQSDKGSIPDRFSAQQFSDYHSELNMSSLELGDSALYFCASSSGALIGTGKTEAFFGQGTRLTVV.

The J gene is TRBJ2-7, the V gene TRBV6-5; TRBD1 matches 7 bases. The germline gives CDR1 MNHEY, CDR2 SVGAGI. J was trimmed by 12 bases and V by 5 bases; bases with no gene match: 16. The CDR3 runs to 14 residues. The CDR3 nucleotides read TGTGCCAGCAGTAGCCCGGGACAGCCTTTAATTTGGTACTTC. This translates into CASSSPGQPLIWYF.

This clone was recorded only once. This chain connects TRBV2 to TRBJ2-1; TRBD2 agrees at 13 bases. Germline V gene lookup returns CDR1 SNHLY and CDR2 FYNNEI. The CDR3 has 14 residues. After removal of 9 bases from V and 9 bases from J, the junction contained 8 bases not matched to a gene. CDR3 amino acids: CASAGLAGEGEQFF. In DNA form, the CDR3 reads TGTGCCAGTGCAGGACTAGCGGGGGAGGGTGAGCAGTTCTTC.

DNA for the CDR3: TGTGCCAGCAGGAGCAGGGATGGTCAGCCCCAGCATTTT. It translates to CASRSRDGQPQHF. This chain connects TRBV6-5 to TRBJ1-5, with D perhaps TRBD1 (5 bases). V was pared by 6 bases and J by 6 bases, with 12 bases between. The germline CDR1 and CDR2 sequences are MNHEY and SVGAGI. The CDR3 contains 13 residues.

The gene calls are TRBV12-5 and TRBJ2-1, with D possibly being TRBD1 (6 bases). Trimming removed 6 bases at V and 0 bases at J, with 12 bases between. Per germline, CDR1 LGHNT and CDR2 FRNRAP. CDR3 size: 15 residues. The CDR3 nucleotides are TGTGCTAGTGGCCCACAGGGCCCCTCCTACAATGAGCAGTTCTTC. Translated, it gives CASGPQGPSYNEQFF.

This clone was seen ten or more times. The gene calls are TRBV4-1 and TRBJ2-1, with D tentatively TRBD1 (6 bases). V dropped 1 base and J dropped 5 bases, with 15 bases sitting between them. The CDR3 length is 16 residues. Looked up from germline, CDR1 is MGHRA and CDR2 is YSYEKL. The CDR3 protein is CASSQGGGWDNNEQFF. CDR3 bases: TGCGCCAGCAGCCAAGGAGGGGGTTGGGACAACAATGAGCAGTTCTTC.